This entry lists 9 T cell receptor beta chains sequenced from one sample in a study of T cells in Graves' hyperthyroidism and ophthalmopathy. TCR beta CDR3 regions were amplified from RNA transcripts. The primer set for the first-round RT-PCR of the TCR CDR3 was HTBI. Via MiXCR, TCRdb re-called the multiplex PCR reads, giving one row per CDR3 protein. Of over 550,000 distinct CDR3 sequences detected, 16% appear once; the ten largest clones hold 15% to 20%. Sequencing input: blood. The source of these receptors is a woman aged 18 to 35 with Graves' hyperthyroidism.

This clonotype was detected ten times or more. V is TRBV3-1 and J is TRBJ2-7; D unresolved. The V gene lost 0 bases and the J gene lost 4 bases, with 4 bases spanning the gap. This CDR3 comprises 12 residues. CDR1 and CDR2 (germline): LGHDT, YNNKEL (reference sequence). The CDR3 DNA follows: TGTGCCAGCAGCCAAGACAAGTACGAGCAGTACTTC. Its protein product is CASSQDKYEQYF.

This clonotype was picked up a small number of times. This rearrangement joins TRBV13 to TRBJ2-5; the D gene is possibly TRBD2 (6 bases). The CDR3 contains 13 residues. Trimming removed 5 bases from V and 7 bases from J, with 14 bases in between. Germline-derived CDR1 and CDR2 are PRHDT and FYEKMQ (reference sequence). The CDR3 spells CASSLTSPGTQYF. DNA of the CDR3: TGTGCCAGCAGCCTGACTAGTCCGGGGACCCAGTACTTC.

This clonotype was seen a handful of times. At one boundary the junction diverges from the germline segment, which might be a read error. The chain employs TRBV7-9 and TRBJ1-4; D is unresolved. CDR1 is SEHNR and CDR2 is FQNEAQ in the germline V gene (reference sequence). The CDR3 contains 16 residues. In nucleotides, the CDR3 is TGTGCCAGCAGTTTAGCGTGGGTGGCGAAACGGGAAAAACTGTTTTTT. It specifies CASSLAWVAKREKLFF.

The CDR3 reads CATQTGRENGYTF. DNA for the CDR3: TGTGCCACCCAGACAGGGAGAGAGAATGGCTACACCTTC. The J gene is TRBJ1-2, the V gene TRBV7-9; 7 positions match TRBD1. The CDR3 consists of 13 residues. Germline V gene data show CDR1 as SEHNR and CDR2 as FQNEAQ (reference sequence). J was trimmed by 6 bases and V by 10 bases; bases with no gene match: 11.

The CDR3 loop is CASLQGDRTDTQYF. Written as DNA, the CDR3 is TGTGCCTCCCTACAGGGGGATCGCACAGATACGCAGTATTTT. The chain recombines TRBV6-1 with TRBJ2-3, with TRBD1 matching over 8 bases. CDR1 MNHNS and CDR2 SASEGT come from the germline V gene. The CDR3 extends over 14 amino acids. V was pared by 11 bases and J by 1 base, with 8 bases of the junction left unmatched.

This clonotype showed up many times. The chain recombines TRBV18 with TRBJ2-3; D not certain. Deletions cut 5 bases from V and 2 bases from J, with 8 bases between. Per germline, CDR1 KGHSH and CDR2 LQKENI. This CDR3 spans 13 amino acids. Here the CDR3 reads CASSGRLTDTQYF. The DNA of the CDR3 is TGTGCCAGCTCAGGTCGTCTCACAGATACGCAGTATTTT.

V is TRBV20-1 and J is TRBJ2-5; D may be TRBD1 (6 bases). Trimming cost V 0 bases and J 1 base, with 15 bases left between them. This CDR3 comprises 16 residues. From germline, CDR1 is DFQATT and CDR2 SNEGSKA (reference sequence). For the CDR3, the DNA is TGCAGTGCTAGAGAATACACAGGGAAACGCCAAGAGACCCAGTACTTC. Translating gives CSAREYTGKRQETQYF.

The rearrangement links TRBV28 to TRBJ1-4; no clear D gene. Germline V gene sequence: CDR1 MDHEN, CDR2 SYDVKM. CDR3 length: 14 amino acids. Trimming shortened V by 6 bases and J by 8 bases, and 16 bases separated the two germline ends. The CDR3 region is CASRLEGLEEKLFF. CDR3 nucleotide sequence: TGTGCCAGCAGGTTAGAAGGATTAGAGGAAAAACTGTTTTTT.

This chain joins TRBV19 and TRBJ2-3; 12 nucleotides line up with TRBD1. V lost 6 bases, J lost 6 bases, and 10 bases stayed unmatched. Germline V CDR1 and CDR2: LNHDA, SQIVND (reference sequence). This CDR3 has 16 residues. The CDR3 DNA reads as TGTGCCAGTAGAAATTTTCCGGGACAGGGGGCGGATACGCAGTATTTT. Its protein is CASRNFPGQGADTQYF. The variable domain in full, with the rest retrieved from reference TRBV19 and TRBJ2-3, is DGGITQSPKYLFRKEGQNVTLSCEQNLNHDAMYWYRQDPGQGLRLIYYSQIVNDFQKGDIAEGYSVSREKKESFPLTVTSAQKNPTAFYLCASRNFPGQGADTQYFGPGTRLTVL.